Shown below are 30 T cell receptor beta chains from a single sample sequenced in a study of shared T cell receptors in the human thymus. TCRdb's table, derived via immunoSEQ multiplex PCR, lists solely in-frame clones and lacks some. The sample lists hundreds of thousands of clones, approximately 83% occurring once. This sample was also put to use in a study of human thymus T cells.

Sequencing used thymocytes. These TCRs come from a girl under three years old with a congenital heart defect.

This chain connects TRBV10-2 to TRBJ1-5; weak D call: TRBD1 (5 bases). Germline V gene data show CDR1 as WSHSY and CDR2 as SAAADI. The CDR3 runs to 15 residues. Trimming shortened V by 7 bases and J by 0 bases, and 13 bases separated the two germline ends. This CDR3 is CASKGKEDSNQPQHF. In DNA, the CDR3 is TGCGCCAGCAAGGGGAAAGAGGATAGCAATCAGCCCCAGCATTTT.

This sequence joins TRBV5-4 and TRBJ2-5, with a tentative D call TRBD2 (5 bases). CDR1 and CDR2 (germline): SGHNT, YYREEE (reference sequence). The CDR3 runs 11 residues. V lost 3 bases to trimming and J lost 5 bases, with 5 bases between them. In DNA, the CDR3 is TGTGCCAGCAGCTCGGGGGAGACCCAGTACTTC. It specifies CASSSGETQYF. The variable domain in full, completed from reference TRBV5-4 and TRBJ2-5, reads ETGVTQSPTHLIKTRGQQVTLRCSSQSGHNTVSWYQQALGQGPQFIFQYYREEENGRGNFPPRFSGLQFPNYSSELNVNALELDDSALYLCASSSGETQYFGPGTRLLVL.

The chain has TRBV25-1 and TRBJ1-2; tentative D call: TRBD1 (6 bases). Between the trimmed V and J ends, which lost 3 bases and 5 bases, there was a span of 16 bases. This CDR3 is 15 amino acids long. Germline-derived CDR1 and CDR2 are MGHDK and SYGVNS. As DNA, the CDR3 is TGTGCCAGCAGTGAGGGGATACAGGGAAGGTATGGCTACACCTTC. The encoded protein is CASSEGIQGRYGYTF.

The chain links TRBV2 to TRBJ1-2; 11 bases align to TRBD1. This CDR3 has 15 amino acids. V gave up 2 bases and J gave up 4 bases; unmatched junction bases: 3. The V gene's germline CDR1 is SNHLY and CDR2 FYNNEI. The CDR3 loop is CASSETGQGGYGYTF. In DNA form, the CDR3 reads TGTGCCAGCAGTGAAACGGGACAGGGGGGCTATGGCTACACCTTC.

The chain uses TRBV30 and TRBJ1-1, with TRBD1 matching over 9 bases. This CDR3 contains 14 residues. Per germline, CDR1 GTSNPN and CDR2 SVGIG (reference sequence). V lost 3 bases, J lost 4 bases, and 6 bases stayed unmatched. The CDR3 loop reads CAWSLGQGTTEAFF. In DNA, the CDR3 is TGTGCCTGGAGCCTGGGACAGGGAACCACTGAAGCTTTCTTT.

CDR3 sequence reads: CASSRRQYEKLFF. CDR3 DNA: TGTGCCAGCAGCCGAAGACAGTATGAAAAACTGTTTTTT. The V call is TRBV7-9, the J call TRBJ1-4; tentative D call: TRBD1 (5 bases). CDR1 and CDR2 (germline): SEHNR, FQNEAQ (reference sequence). V dropped 5 bases and J dropped 6 bases, with 10 bases sitting between them. The CDR3 sequence is 13 residues long.

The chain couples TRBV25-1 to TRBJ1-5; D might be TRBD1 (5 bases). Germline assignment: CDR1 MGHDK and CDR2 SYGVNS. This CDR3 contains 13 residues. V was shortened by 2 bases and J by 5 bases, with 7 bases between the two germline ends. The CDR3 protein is CASSESRDQPQHF. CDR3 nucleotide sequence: TGTGCCAGCAGTGAAAGCAGGGATCAGCCCCAGCATTTT.

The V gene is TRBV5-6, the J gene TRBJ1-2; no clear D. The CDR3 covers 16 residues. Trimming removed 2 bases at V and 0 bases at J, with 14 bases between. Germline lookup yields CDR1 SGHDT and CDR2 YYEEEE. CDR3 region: CASSFLGEDTNYGYTF. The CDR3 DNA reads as TGTGCCAGCAGCTTTTTAGGCGAAGACACTAACTATGGCTACACCTTC.

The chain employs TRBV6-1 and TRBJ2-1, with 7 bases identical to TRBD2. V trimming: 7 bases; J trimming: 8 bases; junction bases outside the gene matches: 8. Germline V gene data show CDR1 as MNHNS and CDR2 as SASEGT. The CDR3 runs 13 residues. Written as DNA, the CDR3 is TGTGCCAGCACCTACGGGGGGTCCGATGAGCAGTTCTTC. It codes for CASTYGGSDEQFF.

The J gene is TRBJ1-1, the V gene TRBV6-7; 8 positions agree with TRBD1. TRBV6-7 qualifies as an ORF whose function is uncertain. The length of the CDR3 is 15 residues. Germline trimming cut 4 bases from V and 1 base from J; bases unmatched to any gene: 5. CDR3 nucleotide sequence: TGTGCCAGCAGTTCCGGACAGGGAAAGAACACTGAAGCTTTCTTT. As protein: CASSSGQGKNTEAFF.

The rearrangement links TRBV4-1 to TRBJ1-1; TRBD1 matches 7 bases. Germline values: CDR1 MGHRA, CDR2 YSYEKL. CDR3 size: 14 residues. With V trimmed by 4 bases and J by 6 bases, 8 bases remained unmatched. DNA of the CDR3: TGCGCCAGCAGCCGATCCGGGACAGCCCCTGAAGCTTTCTTT. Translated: CASSRSGTAPEAFF.

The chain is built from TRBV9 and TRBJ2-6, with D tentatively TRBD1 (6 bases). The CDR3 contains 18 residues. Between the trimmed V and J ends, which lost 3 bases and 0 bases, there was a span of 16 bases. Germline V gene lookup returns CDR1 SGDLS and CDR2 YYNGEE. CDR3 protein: CASSAPRQVSSGANVLTF. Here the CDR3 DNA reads TGTGCCAGCAGCGCCCCTCGACAGGTTAGCTCTGGGGCCAACGTCCTGACTTTC. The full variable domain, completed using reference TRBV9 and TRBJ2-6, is DSGVTQTPKHLITATGQRVTLRCSPRSGDLSVYWYQQSLDQGLQFLIQYYNGEERAKGNILERFSAQQFPDLHSELNLSSLELGDSALYFCASSAPRQVSSGANVLTFGAGSRLTVL.

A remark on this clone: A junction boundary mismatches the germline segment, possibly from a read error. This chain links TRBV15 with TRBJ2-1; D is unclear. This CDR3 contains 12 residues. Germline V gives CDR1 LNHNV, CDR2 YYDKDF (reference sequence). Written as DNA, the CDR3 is TGTGCCACCAGCAGGCCAGTGGGCTCGCAGGTCTTC. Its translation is CATSRPVGSQVF.

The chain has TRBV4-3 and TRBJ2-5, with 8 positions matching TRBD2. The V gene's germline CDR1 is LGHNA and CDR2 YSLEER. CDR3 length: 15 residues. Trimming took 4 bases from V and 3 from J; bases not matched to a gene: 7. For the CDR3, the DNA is TGCGCCAGCAGCCGGACACGGGGGGGGGAAGAGACCCAGTACTTC. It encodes CASSRTRGGEETQYF.

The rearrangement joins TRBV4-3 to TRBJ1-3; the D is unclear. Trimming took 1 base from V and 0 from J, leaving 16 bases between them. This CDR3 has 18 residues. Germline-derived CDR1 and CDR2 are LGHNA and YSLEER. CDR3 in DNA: TGCGCCAGCAGCCAAGGGGTATCTGGGAGTCCCTCTGGAAACACCATATATTTT. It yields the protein CASSQGVSGSPSGNTIYF.

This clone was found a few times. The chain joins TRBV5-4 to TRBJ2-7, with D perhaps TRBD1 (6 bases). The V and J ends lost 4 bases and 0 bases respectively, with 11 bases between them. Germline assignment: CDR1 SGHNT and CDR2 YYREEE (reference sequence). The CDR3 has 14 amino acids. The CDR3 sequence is CASSRNRVSYEQYF. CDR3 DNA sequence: TGTGCCAGCAGCAGAAACAGGGTCTCCTACGAGCAGTACTTC.

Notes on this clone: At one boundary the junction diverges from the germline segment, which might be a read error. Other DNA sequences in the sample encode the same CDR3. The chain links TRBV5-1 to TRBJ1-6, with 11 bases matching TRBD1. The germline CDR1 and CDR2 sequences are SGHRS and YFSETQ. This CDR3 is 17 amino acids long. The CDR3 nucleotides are TGCGCCAGCAGCTTGACGGACAGGGGGCTAGATAATTCCCCCCTCCACTTT. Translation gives CASSLTDRGLDNSPLHF. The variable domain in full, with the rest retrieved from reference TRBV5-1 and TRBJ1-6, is KAGVTQTPRYLIKTRGQQVTLSCSPISGHRSVSWYQQTPGQGLQFLFEYFSETQRNKGNFPGRFSGRQFSNSRSEMNVSTLELGDSALYLCASSLTDRGLDNSPLHFGNGTRLTVT.

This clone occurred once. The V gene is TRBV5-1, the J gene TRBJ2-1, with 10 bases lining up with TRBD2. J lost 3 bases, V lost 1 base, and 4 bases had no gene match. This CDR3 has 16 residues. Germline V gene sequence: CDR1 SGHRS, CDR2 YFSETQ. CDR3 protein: CASSLTKRGGYNEQFF. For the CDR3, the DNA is TGCGCCAGCAGCTTGACTAAGCGGGGGGGCTACAATGAGCAGTTCTTC. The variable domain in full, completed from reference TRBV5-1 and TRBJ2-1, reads KAGVTQTPRYLIKTRGQQVTLSCSPISGHRSVSWYQQTPGQGLQFLFEYFSETQRNKGNFPGRFSGRQFSNSRSEMNVSTLELGDSALYLCASSLTKRGGYNEQFFGPGTRLTVL.

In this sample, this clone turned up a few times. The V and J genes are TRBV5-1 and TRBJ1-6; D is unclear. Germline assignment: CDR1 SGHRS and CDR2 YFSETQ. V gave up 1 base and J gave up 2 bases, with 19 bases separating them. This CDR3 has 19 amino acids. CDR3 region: CASSLLGTGGVPYNSPLHF. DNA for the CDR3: TGCGCCAGCAGCTTGCTGGGTACCGGCGGGGTCCCCTATAATTCACCCCTCCACTTT.

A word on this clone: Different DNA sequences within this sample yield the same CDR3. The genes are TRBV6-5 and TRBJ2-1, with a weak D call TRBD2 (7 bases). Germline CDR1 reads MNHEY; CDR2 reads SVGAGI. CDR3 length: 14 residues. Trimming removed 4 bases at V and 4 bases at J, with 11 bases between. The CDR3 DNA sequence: TGTGCCAGCAGTTTGGCGGGGGCGTACAATGAGCAGTTCTTC. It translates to CASSLAGAYNEQFF.

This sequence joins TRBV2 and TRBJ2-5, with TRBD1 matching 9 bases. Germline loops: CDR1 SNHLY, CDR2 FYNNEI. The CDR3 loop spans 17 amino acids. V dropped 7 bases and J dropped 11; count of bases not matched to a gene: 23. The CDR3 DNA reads TGTGCCAGCAAATCAGTGAACGGACAGGGGACCGCCTGGGAGCAGTACTTC. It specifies CASKSVNGQGTAWEQYF.

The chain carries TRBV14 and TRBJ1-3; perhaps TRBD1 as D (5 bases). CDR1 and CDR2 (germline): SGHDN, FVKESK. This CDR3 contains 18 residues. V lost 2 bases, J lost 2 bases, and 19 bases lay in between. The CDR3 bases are TGTGCCAGCAGCCAATTGTGTCAGGGTAACTCGGCTGGAAACACCATATATTTT. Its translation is CASSQLCQGNSAGNTIYF.

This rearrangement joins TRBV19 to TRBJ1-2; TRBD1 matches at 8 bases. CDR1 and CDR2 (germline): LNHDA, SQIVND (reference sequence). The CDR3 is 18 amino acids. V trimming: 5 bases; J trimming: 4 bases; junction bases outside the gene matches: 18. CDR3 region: CASSVYRDRTVSPYGYTF. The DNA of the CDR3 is TGTGCCAGTAGTGTTTATAGGGACAGGACTGTATCCCCCTATGGCTACACCTTC.

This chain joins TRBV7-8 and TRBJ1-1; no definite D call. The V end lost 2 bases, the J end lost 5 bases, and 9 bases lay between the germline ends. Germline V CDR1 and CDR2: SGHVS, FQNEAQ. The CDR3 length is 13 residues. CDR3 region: CASSLNWRTEAFF. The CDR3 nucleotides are TGTGCCAGCAGCTTAAACTGGAGGACTGAAGCTTTCTTT.

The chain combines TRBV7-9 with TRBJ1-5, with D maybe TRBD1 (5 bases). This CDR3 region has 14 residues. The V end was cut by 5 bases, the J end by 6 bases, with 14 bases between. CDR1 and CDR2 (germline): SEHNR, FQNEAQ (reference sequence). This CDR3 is CASSLDSGCQPQHF. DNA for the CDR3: TGTGCCAGCAGCCTAGACTCAGGGTGTCAGCCCCAGCATTTT.

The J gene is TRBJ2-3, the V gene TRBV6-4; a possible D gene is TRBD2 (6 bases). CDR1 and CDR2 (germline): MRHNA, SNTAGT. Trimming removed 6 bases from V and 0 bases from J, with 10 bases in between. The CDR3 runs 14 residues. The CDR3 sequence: CASSDSGSTDTQYF. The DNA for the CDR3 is TGTGCCAGCAGCGATAGCGGTAGCACAGATACGCAGTATTTT.

CDR3 bases: TGCGCCAGCAGACTCATCGGTGGGGGCTTAAGGAACTACAATGAGCAGTTCTTC. Residues: CASRLIGGGLRNYNEQFF. The gene calls are TRBV5-1 and TRBJ2-1, with D perhaps TRBD1 (6 bases). The CDR3 has 18 residues. V lost 5 bases and J lost 3, with 24 bases in between. The germline gives CDR1 SGHRS, CDR2 YFSETQ.

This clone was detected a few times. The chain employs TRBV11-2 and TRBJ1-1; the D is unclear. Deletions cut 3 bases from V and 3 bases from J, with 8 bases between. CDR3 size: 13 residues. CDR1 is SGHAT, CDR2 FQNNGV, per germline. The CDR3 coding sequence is TGTGCCAGCAGCTTTAGCAGCGACACTGAAGCTTTCTTT. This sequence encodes CASSFSSDTEAFF.

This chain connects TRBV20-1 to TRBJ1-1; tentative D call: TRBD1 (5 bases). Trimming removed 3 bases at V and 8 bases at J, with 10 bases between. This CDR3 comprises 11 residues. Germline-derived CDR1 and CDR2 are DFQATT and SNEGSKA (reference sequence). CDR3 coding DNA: TGCAGTGCTAGTGGTAGGGGCGAAGCTTTCTTT. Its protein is CSASGRGEAFF.

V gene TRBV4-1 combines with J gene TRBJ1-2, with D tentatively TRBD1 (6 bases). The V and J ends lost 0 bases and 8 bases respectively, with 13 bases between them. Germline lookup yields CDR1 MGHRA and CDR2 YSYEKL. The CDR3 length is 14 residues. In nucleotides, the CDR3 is TGCGCCAGCAGCCAAGATCGGAGACAGGTCGGCTACACCTTC. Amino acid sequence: CASSQDRRQVGYTF.